A selection of T cell receptor beta chains follows, all from one sample in a study of shared clonotypes between healthy human individuals. Repertoires were generated with immunoSEQ multiplex PCR, while TCRdb's copy carries only in-frame clones and drops some. The sample shows hundreds of thousands of clones, around 96% of them seen only once. Sequencing used naive CD8+ T cells sorted from blood. Receptors originate from a young woman in good health. The CDR3 runs from the conserved cysteine through the conserved F or W. A D gene is named only where the DNA matches it firmly. Where a row states a size, it is once, few, many or the class of an expanded clone; other rows omit it.

d_gene: .
v_gene: TRBV7-6
abundance: .
j_gene: TRBJ1-5
CDR3aa: CASSSMGANQPQHF
CDR3nt: TGTGCCAGCAGCTCCATGGGGGCTAATCAGCCCCAGCATTTT

d_gene: .
v_gene: TRBV27
abundance: .
j_gene: TRBJ1-1
CDR3aa: CASSPFYSKGAEAFF
CDR3nt: TGTGCCAGCAGCCCTTTTTATAGTAAGGGGGCTGAAGCTTTCTTT

d_gene: .
v_gene: TRBV27
abundance: .
j_gene: TRBJ2-7
CDR3aa: CASHRGTGYEQYF
CDR3nt: TGTGCCAGCCATCGGGGGACGGGTTACGAGCAGTACTTC

d_gene: .
v_gene: TRBV20-1
abundance: once
j_gene: TRBJ2-7
CDR3aa: CSASNYEQYF
CDR3nt: TGCAGTGCTAGTAACTACGAGCAGTACTTC

d_gene: TRBD1
v_gene: TRBV27
abundance: .
j_gene: TRBJ2-7
CDR3aa: CASKAGTGYEQYF
CDR3nt: TGTGCCAGCAAAGCCGGGACAGGGTACGAGCAGTACTTC

d_gene: TRBD2
v_gene: TRBV7-2
abundance: once
j_gene: TRBJ2-1
CDR3aa: CASSSGTSVYNEQFF
CDR3nt: TGTGCCAGCAGCTCCGGGACTAGCGTTTACAATGAGCAGTTCTTC

d_gene: .
v_gene: TRBV27
abundance: .
j_gene: TRBJ2-1
CDR3aa: CASRTISSYNEQFF
CDR3nt: TGTGCCAGCAGAACAATCTCCTCCTACAATGAGCAGTTCTTC

d_gene: TRBD1
v_gene: TRBV5-4
abundance: .
j_gene: TRBJ2-1
CDR3aa: CASSLQTGGRLYNEQFF
CDR3nt: TGTGCCAGCAGCCTCCAGACAGGGGGTCGACTGTACAATGAGCAGTTCTTC

d_gene: .
v_gene: TRBV7-9
abundance: .
j_gene: TRBJ2-7
CDR3aa: CASSLSYEQYF
CDR3nt: TGTGCCAGCAGCCTAAGCTACGAGCAGTACTTC

d_gene: TRBD2
v_gene: TRBV9
abundance: few
j_gene: TRBJ2-7
CDR3aa: CASSRAGGPPYEQYF
CDR3nt: TGTGCCAGCAGTCGGGCGGGAGGTCCCCCCTACGAGCAGTACTTC

d_gene: TRBD1
v_gene: TRBV5-1
abundance: .
j_gene: TRBJ2-7
CDR3aa: CASSLGDSDLSEQYF
CDR3nt: TGCGCCAGCAGCCTGGGGGACAGTGACCTCTCCGAGCAGTACTTC

d_gene: TRBD1
v_gene: TRBV27
abundance: .
j_gene: TRBJ2-7
CDR3aa: CASTAKTGRTYEQYF
CDR3nt: TGTGCCAGCACCGCAAAGACAGGGAGAACCTACGAGCAGTACTTC

d_gene: TRBD2
v_gene: TRBV27
abundance: once
j_gene: TRBJ2-1
CDR3aa: CFSGSGIEQFF
CDR3nt: TGTTTCTCGGGGAGCGGGATTGAGCAGTTCTTC

d_gene: TRBD1
v_gene: TRBV28
abundance: .
j_gene: TRBJ2-7
CDR3aa: CASSLDGTDTSYEQYF
CDR3nt: TGTGCCAGCAGTCTTGACGGGACAGATACTTCCTACGAGCAGTACTTC

d_gene: .
v_gene: TRBV9
abundance: .
j_gene: TRBJ2-1
CDR3aa: CASSMGSMDEQFF
CDR3nt: TGTGCCAGCAGCATGGGGTCTATGGATGAGCAGTTCTTC

d_gene: .
v_gene: TRBV19
abundance: once
j_gene: TRBJ2-5
CDR3aa: CASSGETQYF
CDR3nt: TGTGCCAGTAGTGGTGAGACCCAGTACTTC

d_gene: .
v_gene: TRBV4-1
abundance: .
j_gene: TRBJ1-1
CDR3aa: CASSQYMNTEAFF
CDR3nt: TGCGCCAGCAGCCAGTATATGAACACTGAAGCTTTCTTT

d_gene: .
v_gene: TRBV20-1
abundance: .
j_gene: TRBJ2-1
CDR3aa: CSATQSGQFF
CDR3nt: TGCAGTGCTACTCAATCGGGGCAGTTCTTC

d_gene: .
v_gene: TRBV13
abundance: .
j_gene: TRBJ2-7
CDR3aa: CASSPDGSYEQYF
CDR3nt: TGTGCCAGCAGCCCCGATGGCTCCTACGAGCAGTACTTC

d_gene: .
v_gene: TRBV7-9
abundance: .
j_gene: TRBJ2-6
CDR3aa: CASSSPVLAGANVLTF
CDR3nt: TGTGCCAGCAGCTCCCCAGTTTTAGCCGGGGCCAACGTCCTGACTTTC

d_gene: .
v_gene: TRBV28
abundance: .
j_gene: TRBJ1-2
CDR3aa: CASSDGMSYGYTF
CDR3nt: TGTGCCAGCAGTGACGGGATGTCCTATGGCTACACCTTC

d_gene: .
v_gene: TRBV9
abundance: .
j_gene: TRBJ2-4
CDR3aa: CASSVDGVRENIQYF
CDR3nt: TGTGCCAGCAGCGTAGATGGGGTGAGGGAAAACATTCAGTACTTC

d_gene: .
v_gene: TRBV5-5
abundance: .
j_gene: TRBJ2-2
CDR3aa: CASSFPETNTGELFF
CDR3nt: TGTGCCAGCAGCTTTCCGGAAACGAACACCGGGGAGCTGTTTTTT

d_gene: .
v_gene: TRBV27
abundance: .
j_gene: TRBJ2-1
CDR3aa: CASSFGSGPASEQFF
CDR3nt: TGTGCCAGCAGTTTTGGTAGCGGCCCGGCCAGCGAGCAGTTCTTC

d_gene: .
v_gene: TRBV5-6
abundance: .
j_gene: TRBJ1-4
CDR3aa: CASSLGARANEKLFF
CDR3nt: TGTGCCAGCAGCCTAGGCGCCAGGGCTAATGAAAAACTGTTTTTT

d_gene: .
v_gene: TRBV5-1
abundance: .
j_gene: TRBJ1-1
CDR3aa: CASSLGNGNTEAFF
CDR3nt: TGCGCCAGCAGCTTGGGTAATGGGAACACTGAAGCTTTCTTT

d_gene: .
v_gene: TRBV7-2
abundance: .
j_gene: TRBJ2-1
CDR3aa: CASSLSRLPLPFF
CDR3nt: TGTGCCAGCAGCTTATCGAGACTCCCGCTGCCGTTCTTC

d_gene: TRBD2
v_gene: TRBV27
abundance: .
j_gene: TRBJ2-1
CDR3aa: CASSSKTGGRLSNEQFF
CDR3nt: TGTGCCAGCAGTTCCAAGACGGGGGGGAGACTTTCCAATGAGCAGTTCTTC

d_gene: TRBD1
v_gene: TRBV6-5
abundance: .
j_gene: TRBJ1-4
CDR3aa: CASSPWTGGNEKLFF
CDR3nt: TGTGCCAGCAGTCCTTGGACAGGGGGGAATGAAAAACTGTTTTTT

d_gene: TRBD2
v_gene: TRBV6-5
abundance: .
j_gene: TRBJ2-3
CDR3aa: CASRPGAGITDTQYF
CDR3nt: TGTGCCAGCAGACCCGGAGCGGGAATCACAGATACGCAGTATTTT

d_gene: TRBD1
v_gene: TRBV29-1
abundance: .
j_gene: TRBJ2-7
CDR3aa: CSVSDREGYEQYF
CDR3nt: TGCAGCGTCTCGGACAGGGAAGGCTACGAGCAGTACTTC

d_gene: .
v_gene: TRBV13
abundance: .
j_gene: TRBJ2-1
CDR3aa: CKRGDEQFF
CDR3nt: TGCAAGAGGGGGGATGAGCAGTTCTTC

d_gene: .
v_gene: TRBV5-5
abundance: .
j_gene: TRBJ2-7
CDR3aa: CASSLSSGSYEQYF
CDR3nt: TGTGCCAGCAGCTTGAGTTCGGGGAGCTACGAGCAGTACTTC

d_gene: .
v_gene: TRBV7-3
abundance: .
j_gene: TRBJ2-1
CDR3aa: CASSPEADPYNEQFF
CDR3nt: TGTGCCAGCAGCCCAGAAGCGGATCCTTACAATGAGCAGTTCTTC

d_gene: TRBD1
v_gene: TRBV27
abundance: .
j_gene: TRBJ1-2
CDR3aa: CASSSIDRVHGYTF
CDR3nt: TGTGCCAGCAGTTCAATAGACAGGGTCCATGGCTACACCTTC

d_gene: .
v_gene: TRBV2
abundance: .
j_gene: TRBJ1-1
CDR3aa: CASYRDRLGTFF
CDR3nt: TGTGCCAGCTATCGCGACAGGCTGGGGACTTTCTTT

d_gene: .
v_gene: TRBV19
abundance: .
j_gene: TRBJ1-1
CDR3aa: CASSIVRSGLETEAFF
CDR3nt: TGTGCCAGTAGTATAGTAAGGTCAGGGTTGGAGACTGAAGCTTTCTTT

d_gene: TRBD1
v_gene: TRBV27
abundance: .
j_gene: TRBJ2-3
CDR3aa: CASSPPGQHTDTQYF
CDR3nt: TGTGCCAGCAGCCCCCCGGGACAGCACACAGATACGCAGTATTTT

d_gene: TRBD2
v_gene: TRBV19
abundance: .
j_gene: TRBJ2-1
CDR3aa: CASSIASGLYNEQFF
CDR3nt: TGTGCCAGTAGTATAGCTAGCGGGCTCTACAATGAGCAGTTCTTC

d_gene: .
v_gene: TRBV15
abundance: .
j_gene: TRBJ2-2
CDR3aa: CATSRGLEGGFGELFF
CDR3nt: TGTGCCACCAGCAGAGGCTTAGAAGGGGGGTTCGGGGAGCTGTTTTTT

d_gene: TRBD2
v_gene: TRBV10-3
abundance: .
j_gene: TRBJ2-1
CDR3aa: CAISESRGTSWYNEQFF
CDR3nt: TGTGCCATCAGTGAGTCACGGGGGACTAGCTGGTACAATGAGCAGTTCTTC

d_gene: TRBD2
v_gene: TRBV5-5
abundance: .
j_gene: TRBJ2-7
CDR3aa: CASSLAGGAYEQYF
CDR3nt: TGTGCCAGCAGCTTGGCGGGAGGCGCCTACGAGCAGTACTTC

d_gene: .
v_gene: TRBV9
abundance: .
j_gene: TRBJ2-5
CDR3aa: CASSVTGTKTQYF
CDR3nt: TGTGCCAGCAGCGTCACAGGGACAAAGACCCAGTACTTC

d_gene: .
v_gene: TRBV5-8
abundance: .
j_gene: TRBJ2-7
CDR3aa: CASSLNIHEQYF
CDR3nt: TGTGCCAGCAGCTTAAACATCCACGAGCAGTACTTC

d_gene: TRBD1
v_gene: TRBV28
abundance: .
j_gene: TRBJ1-2
CDR3aa: CASRSNRQGAKGYTF
CDR3nt: TGTGCCAGCCGTTCCAACCGGCAGGGGGCGAAGGGCTACACCTTC

d_gene: .
v_gene: TRBV6-5
abundance: .
j_gene: TRBJ2-5
CDR3aa: CASKVGHGEQYF
CDR3nt: TGTGCCAGCAAAGTGGGACACGGGGAGCAGTACTTC

d_gene: .
v_gene: TRBV30
abundance: .
j_gene: TRBJ1-2
CDR3aa: CAWSRTANYGYTF
CDR3nt: TGTGCCTGGAGTAGGACAGCTAACTATGGCTACACCTTC

d_gene: .
v_gene: TRBV5-4
abundance: .
j_gene: TRBJ1-3
CDR3aa: CASSLGRDRSFSGNTIYF
CDR3nt: TGTGCCAGCAGCTTGGGCCGGGACCGCTCCTTCTCTGGAAACACCATATATTTT